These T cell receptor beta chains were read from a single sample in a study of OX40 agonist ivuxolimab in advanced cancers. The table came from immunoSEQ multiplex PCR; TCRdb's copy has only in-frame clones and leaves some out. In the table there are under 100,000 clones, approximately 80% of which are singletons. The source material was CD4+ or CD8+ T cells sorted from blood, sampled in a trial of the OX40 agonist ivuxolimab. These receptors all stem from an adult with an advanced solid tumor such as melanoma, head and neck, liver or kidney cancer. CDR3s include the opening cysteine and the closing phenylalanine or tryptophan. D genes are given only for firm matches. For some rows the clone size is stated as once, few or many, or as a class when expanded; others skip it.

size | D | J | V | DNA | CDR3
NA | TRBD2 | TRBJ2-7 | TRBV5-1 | TGCGCCAGCAGCGAAGCGACTAGCGGGATTATGGAGCAGTACTTC | CASSEATSGIMEQYF
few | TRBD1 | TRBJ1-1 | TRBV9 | TGTGCCAGCAGCGCGGAGACAGGGTCTGGGGAAGCTTTCTTT | CASSAETGSGEAFF
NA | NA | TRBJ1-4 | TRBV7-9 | TGTGCCAGCAGCTTAAAGAGTGCCCCTCATGAAAAACTGTTTTTT | CASSLKSAPHEKLFF
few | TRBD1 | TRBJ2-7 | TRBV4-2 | TGTGCCAGCAGCCAATATTGGTTCACCGGGACAGGGAACGAGCAGTACTTC | CASSQYWFTGTGNEQYF
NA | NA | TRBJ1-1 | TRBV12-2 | TGTGCAAGTCGCTTAAAAGGGGGCGAGGCGGTCGAGTGGGGTTTCACTGAAGCTTTCTTT | CASRLKGGEAVEWGFTEAFF
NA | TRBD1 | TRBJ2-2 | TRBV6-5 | TGTGCCAGCAACATAGGACAGGGCTATACCGGGGAGCTGTTTTTT | CASNIGQGYTGELFF
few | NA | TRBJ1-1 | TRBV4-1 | TGCGCCAGCAGCCAAGACCGGGGGAACACTGAAGCTTTCTTT | CASSQDRGNTEAFF
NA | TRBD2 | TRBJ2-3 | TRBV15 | TGTGCCACCAGCAAAGACGGGTCAAGCGGGAGTGTTCCAGATACGCAGTATTTT | CATSKDGSSGSVPDTQYF
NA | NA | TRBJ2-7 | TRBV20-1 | TGCAGTGTTGGGGCCTACGAGCAGTACTTC | CSVGAYEQYF
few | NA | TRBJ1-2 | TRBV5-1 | TGCGCCAGCAGCTTGACAGTAGAGAACTATGGCTACACCTTC | CASSLTVENYGYTF
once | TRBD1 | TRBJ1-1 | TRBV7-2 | TGTGCCAGCAGCAAACGACAGGGGGCGCAAACTGAAGCTTTCTTT | CASSKRQGAQTEAFF
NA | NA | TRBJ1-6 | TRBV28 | TGTGCCAGCAGTTTCGGAGGTAATTCACCCCTCCACTTT | CASSFGGNSPLHF
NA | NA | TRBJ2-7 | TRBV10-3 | TGTGCCATCAGTGACTCGAGCGAGCAGTACTTC | CAISDSSEQYF
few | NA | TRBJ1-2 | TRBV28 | TGTGCCAGCTCCGTCGGGGGGAATTTTGGCTACACCTTC | CASSVGGNFGYTF
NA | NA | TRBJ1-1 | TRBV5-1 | TGCGCCAGCAGCCACTCCAACCCCGGGACGACGGACACTGAAGCTTTCTTT | CASSHSNPGTTDTEAFF
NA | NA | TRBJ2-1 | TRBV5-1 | TGCGCCAGCAGCTTGGTCGGTTACAATGAGCAGTTCTTC | CASSLVGYNEQFF
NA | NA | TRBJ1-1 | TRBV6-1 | TGTGCCAGCAGGTCGGGGCTTGAAGCTTTCTTT | CASRSGLEAFF
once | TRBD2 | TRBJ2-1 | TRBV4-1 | TGCGCCAGCAGCCAAGAACTAGCGGGAGGGCCGGGGCTTAATGAGCAGTTCTTC | CASSQELAGGPGLNEQFF
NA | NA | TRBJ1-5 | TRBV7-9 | TGTGCCACCCAGCTTCGAACAGACACTCTTAGCAATCAGCCCCAGCATTTT | CATQLRTDTLSNQPQHF
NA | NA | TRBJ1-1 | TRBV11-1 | TGTGCCAGCAGCTTATACGAGGGTCCGCTGAACACTGAAGCTTTCTTT | CASSLYEGPLNTEAFF
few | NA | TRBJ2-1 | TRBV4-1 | TGCGCCAGCAGCCAAGACAGTCCAGGATACAATGAGCAGTTCTTC | CASSQDSPGYNEQFF
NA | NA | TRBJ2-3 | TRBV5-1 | TGCGCCAGCAGCTCGGGGGGCACTAGCACAGATACGCAGTATTTT | CASSSGGTSTDTQYF
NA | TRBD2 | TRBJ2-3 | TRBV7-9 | TGTGCCAGCAGCTTAGCCAGCGGGGGAACTAGCACAGATACGCAGTATTTT | CASSLASGGTSTDTQYF
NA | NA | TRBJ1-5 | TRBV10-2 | TGCGCCAGCAGGGGAGACCCTTATAGCAATCAGCCCCAGCATTTT | CASRGDPYSNQPQHF
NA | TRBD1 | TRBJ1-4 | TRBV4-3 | TGCGCCAGCAGCCAAGATGCTCTGGGACAGGGTTGGGAAAAACTGTTTTTT | CASSQDALGQGWEKLFF
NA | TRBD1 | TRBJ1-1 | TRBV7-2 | TGTGCCAGCAGCTTAGGGGGACAGGGTTTGTCTGAAGCTTTCTTT | CASSLGGQGLSEAFF
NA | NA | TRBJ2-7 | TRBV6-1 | TGTGCCAGCAGTGAACCGGGACGGAGCTACGAGCAGTACTTC | CASSEPGRSYEQYF
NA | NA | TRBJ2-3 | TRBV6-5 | TGTGCCAGCAGGGCAACAGGGACAGATACGCAGTATTTT | CASRATGTDTQYF
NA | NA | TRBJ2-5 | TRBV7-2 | TGTGCCAGCAGCTTAGCCCGGCAGGGAGGAGAGACCCAGTACTTC | CASSLARQGGETQYF
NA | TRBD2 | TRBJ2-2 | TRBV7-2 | TGTGCCAGCAGCCAAGGGACTAGCGGGGTCGGGGAGCTGTTTTTT | CASSQGTSGVGELFF
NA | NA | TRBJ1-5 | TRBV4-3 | TGCGCCAGCAGCCAAGATGTGACAAGAGCAGATAGCAATCAGCCCCAGCATTTT | CASSQDVTRADSNQPQHF
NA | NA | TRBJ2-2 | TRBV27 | TGTGCCAGCAGGCCGAGGAGCGCCGGGGAGCTGTTTTTT | CASRPRSAGELFF
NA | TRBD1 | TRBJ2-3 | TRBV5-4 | TGTGCCAGCAGCCAGGGACAGGGAGGCACAGATACGCAGTATTTT | CASSQGQGGTDTQYF
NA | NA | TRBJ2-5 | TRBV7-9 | TGTGCCAGCAGCGCCGGGACGGTCCCGGGGACCCAGTACTTC | CASSAGTVPGTQYF
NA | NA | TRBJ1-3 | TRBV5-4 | TGTGCCAGCAGCTTGGATACGGGGGGTTCGGGAAACACCATATATTTT | CASSLDTGGSGNTIYF
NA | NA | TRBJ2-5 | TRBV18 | TGTGCCAGCTCACCGGGGTATGAGACCCAGTACTTC | CASSPGYETQYF
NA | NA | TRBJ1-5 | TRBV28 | TGTGCCAGCAGTTCCTGGGGTTGGGGTAAAGATGGCAATCAGCCCCAGCATTTT | CASSSWGWGKDGNQPQHF
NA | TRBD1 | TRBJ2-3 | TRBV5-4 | TGTGCCAGCAGCTCGGGGACAGGACGCACAGATACGCAGTATTTT | CASSSGTGRTDTQYF
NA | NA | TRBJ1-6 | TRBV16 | TGTGCCAGCAGCCCCCAGGGTGGAGATAATTCACCCCTCCACTTT | CASSPQGGDNSPLHF
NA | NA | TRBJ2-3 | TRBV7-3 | TGTGCCAGCAGCCTACCGGGGCGGGTGGCGGGGAATACGCAGTATTTT | CASSLPGRVAGNTQYF
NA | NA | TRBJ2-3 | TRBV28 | TGTGCCAGCAGTTCGCAGGGCAGGGCCACTCCAGATACGCAGTATTTT | CASSSQGRATPDTQYF
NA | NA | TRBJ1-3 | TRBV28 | TGTGCCAGCAGTTCCCCGGGGGCTGGAAACACCATATATTTT | CASSSPGAGNTIYF
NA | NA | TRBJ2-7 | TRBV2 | TGTGCCAGCAGCCTAGACAGGAGGTGGGAGCAGTACTTC | CASSLDRRWEQYF
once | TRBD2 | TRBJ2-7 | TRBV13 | TGTGCCAGCAGCTTAGGCTATTTCTCTAGCGGGACCGACGAGCAGTACTTC | CASSLGYFSSGTDEQYF
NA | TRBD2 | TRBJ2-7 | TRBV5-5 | TGTGCCAGCAGCTTGTTACTAGCGGGCACCTACGAGCAGTACTTC | CASSLLLAGTYEQYF
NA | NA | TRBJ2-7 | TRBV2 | TGTGCCAGCAGTGAAGCCACTGTGTTGAGGGGCGAGCAGTACTTC | CASSEATVLRGEQYF
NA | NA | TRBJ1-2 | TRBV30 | TGTGCCTGGAGTCCAGGTAGCGGCTACACCTTC | CAWSPGSGYTF
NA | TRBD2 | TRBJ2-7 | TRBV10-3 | TGTGCCATCAGTGGCTTAGCGGGGGGCCCCTACGAGCAGTACTTC | CAISGLAGGPYEQYF
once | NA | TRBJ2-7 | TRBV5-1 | TGCGCCAGCAGCTTGACAGGGAGAGACCCCTACGAGCAGTACTTC | CASSLTGRDPYEQYF
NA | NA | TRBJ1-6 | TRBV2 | TGTGCCAGCAGTGAAGCTCGGGGGGAGCATTCACCCCTCCACTTT | CASSEARGEHSPLHF
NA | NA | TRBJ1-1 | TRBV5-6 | TGTGCCAGCAGCCAAATGGGGGGCTTTAGCACTGAAGCTTTCTTT | CASSQMGGFSTEAFF
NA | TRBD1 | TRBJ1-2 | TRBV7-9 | TGTGCCAGCAGCTTAGCGGTCCGGGACAGGGGTTTAAACTATGGCTACACCTTC | CASSLAVRDRGLNYGYTF
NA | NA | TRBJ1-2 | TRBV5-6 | TGTGCCAGCAGCGCCGAGGACAGTCACTATGGCTACACCTTC | CASSAEDSHYGYTF
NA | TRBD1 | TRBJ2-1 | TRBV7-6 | TGTGCCAGCAGCCCTACTAGGGGGCAGTCCGGATACAATGAGCAGTTCTTC | CASSPTRGQSGYNEQFF
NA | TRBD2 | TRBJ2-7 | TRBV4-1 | TGCGCCAGCAGCCAAGGACTAGCGGGGTCACGGCAGTACTTC | CASSQGLAGSRQYF
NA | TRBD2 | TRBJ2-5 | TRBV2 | TGTGCCAGCGGACTAGCGGGGGGGACCCAGTACTTC | CASGLAGGTQYF
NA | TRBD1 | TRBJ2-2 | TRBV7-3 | TGTGCCAGCAGCTCCGGGACAGGGTACACCGGGGAGCTGTTTTTT | CASSSGTGYTGELFF
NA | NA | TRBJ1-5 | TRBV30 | TGTGCCTGGAGTAACGGTCTTGAGCAGCCCCAGCATTTT | CAWSNGLEQPQHF
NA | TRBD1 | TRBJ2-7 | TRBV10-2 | TGCGCCAGCAGTCGGGGACAGGCCTACGAGCAGTACTTC | CASSRGQAYEQYF
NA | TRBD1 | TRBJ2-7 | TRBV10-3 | TGTGCCATCAGTTTGGGACAGCCCTACGAGCAGTACTTC | CAISLGQPYEQYF